This TCR beta chain emerged from a study of T cell responses to AZD1222 COVID-19 vaccine. Whole-study context: Pooling of second doses given at about 4 or about 12 weeks was done. General study findings and limits: It should be noted that donors were predominantly white British and more often female, and clonal diversity was possibly underestimated. Spike-specific TCR breadth rose after two AZD1222 doses, and depth rose as well. CD4 TCRs linked to vaccination spanned spike, dominating at 160-218 and 743-854.

Assay used: immunoSEQ multiplex PCR; TCRdb lists only in-frame clones, some missing. The sample lists more than 140,000 clones; around 91% were seen once. This clone was detected once. Antigen unknown. The sequencing here drew on peripheral blood, taken on day 0 of AZD1222 vaccination. This clonotype originated in an adult in good health.

This CDR3 reads CAWRNPDRFNEKLFF. CDR3 DNA sequence: TGTGCCTGGAGGAATCCGGACAGATTTAATGAAAAACTGTTTTTT. The chain combines TRBV30 with TRBJ1-4, with D possibly TRBD1 on 6 matching bases. Per the germline V gene, CDR1 is GTSNPN and CDR2 is SVGIG (reference sequence). V was shortened by 3 bases and J by 4 bases, with 15 bases between the two germline ends. CDR3 length equals 15 residues. The entire variable domain, with the rest obtained from reference TRBV30 and TRBJ1-4, is as follows: SQTIHQWPATLVQPVGSPLSLECTVEGTSNPNLYWYRQAAGRGLQLLFYSVGIGQISSEVPQNLSASRPQDRQFILSSKKLLLSDSGFYLCAWRNPDRFNEKLFFGSGTQLSVL.